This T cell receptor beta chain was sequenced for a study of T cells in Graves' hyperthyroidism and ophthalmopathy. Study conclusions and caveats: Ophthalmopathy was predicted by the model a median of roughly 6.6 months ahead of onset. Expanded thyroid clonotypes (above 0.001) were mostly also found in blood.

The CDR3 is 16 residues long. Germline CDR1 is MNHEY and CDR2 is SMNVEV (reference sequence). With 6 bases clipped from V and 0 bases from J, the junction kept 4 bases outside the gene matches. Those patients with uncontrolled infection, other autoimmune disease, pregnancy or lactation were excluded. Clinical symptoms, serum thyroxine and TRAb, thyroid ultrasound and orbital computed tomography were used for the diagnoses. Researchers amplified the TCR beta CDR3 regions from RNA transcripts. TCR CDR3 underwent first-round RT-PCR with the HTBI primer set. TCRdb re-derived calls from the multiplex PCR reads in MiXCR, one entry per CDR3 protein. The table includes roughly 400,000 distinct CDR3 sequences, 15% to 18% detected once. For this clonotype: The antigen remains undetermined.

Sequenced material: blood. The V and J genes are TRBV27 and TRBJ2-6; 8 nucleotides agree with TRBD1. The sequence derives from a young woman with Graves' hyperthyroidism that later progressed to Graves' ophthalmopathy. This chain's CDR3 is CASRGQASSGANVLTF. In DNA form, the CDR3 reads TGTGCCAGCAGGGGACAGGCTAGCTCTGGGGCCAACGTCCTGACTTTC.